A single sample is the source of the 10 T cell receptor beta chains below, sequenced in a study of long-term antiretroviral therapy in people with HIV. Investigators performed immunoSEQ version v3.0 at survey level. This table comes from immunoSEQ multiplex PCR, and its TCRdb copy is limited to in-frame clones, with some not included. The repertoire consists of about 25,000 clones, with 80% to 85% occurring once and the leading ten covering more than 12%. Source: unsorted PBMCs, taken roughly 4.1 years after starting antiretroviral therapy. Receptors originate from a man aged 25 to 45 with HIV.

The table lists this clone with a count of one. The rearrangement uses TRBV9 and TRBJ1-5; 10 bases are a match to TRBD1. This CDR3 contains 15 residues. Germline CDR1 reads SGDLS; CDR2 reads YYNGEE. The J segment lost 5 bases and the V segment lost 4 bases, leaving 6 bases of the junction unmatched. CDR3: CASSLGTGEDQPQHF. CDR3 bases: TGTGCCAGCAGCCTGGGGACAGGGGAGGATCAGCCCCAGCATTTT.

The V and J genes are TRBV2 and TRBJ1-6; maybe TRBD1 (6 bases). Trimming pared 3 bases from V and 9 bases from J, leaving 15 bases between. The CDR3 has 15 residues. Germline V lookup: CDR1 SNHLY, CDR2 FYNNEI. CDR3 coding DNA: TGTGCCAGCAGTGATCGGGCAGGGGTGGGTTCACCCCTCCACTTT. Encoded protein: CASSDRAGVGSPLHF.

The rearrangement uses TRBV27 and TRBJ2-2, with TRBD1 matching 7 bases. The V and J ends lost 6 bases and 4 bases, in that order; junction bases with no gene match: 5. The CDR3 is made up of 14 amino acids. Per germline, CDR1 MNHEY and CDR2 SMNVEV (reference sequence). The CDR3 sequence is CASSPGQFTGELFF. In DNA, the CDR3 is TGTGCCAGCAGCCCGGGACAGTTCACCGGGGAGCTGTTTTTT.

The chain couples TRBV10-2 to TRBJ2-3, with TRBD1 matching over 8 bases. The CDR3 loop spans 15 amino acids. Looked up from germline, CDR1 is WSHSY and CDR2 is SAAADI. V trimming: 6 bases; J trimming: 0 bases; junction bases outside the gene matches: 5. The CDR3 DNA reads TGCGCCAGCAGGGAACAGGGGGTTAGCACAGATACGCAGTATTTT. Amino acids: CASREQGVSTDTQYF.

J is TRBJ2-6 and V is TRBV28, with a tentative D call TRBD1 (6 bases). V dropped 6 bases and J dropped 0 bases, with 9 bases sitting between them. The CDR3 is 15 amino acids. Germline loops: CDR1 MDHEN, CDR2 SYDVKM. The CDR3 reads CASRPRGSGANVLTF. The CDR3 DNA reads as TGTGCCAGCAGACCCAGGGGCTCTGGGGCCAACGTCCTGACTTTC.

V usage is TRBV5-4 and J usage is TRBJ2-7; 11 bases fit TRBD1. V was pared by 4 bases and J by 5 bases, with 8 bases of the junction left unmatched. Germline V gene sequence: CDR1 SGHNT, CDR2 YYREEE (reference sequence). CDR3 length equals 15 residues. CDR3 DNA: TGTGCCAGCAGCGCCTCTGGACAGGGGGCGAACGAGCAGTACTTC. It translates to CASSASGQGANEQYF. The whole variable domain, filled in from reference TRBV5-4 and TRBJ2-7, reads ETGVTQSPTHLIKTRGQQVTLRCSSQSGHNTVSWYQQALGQGPQFIFQYYREEENGRGNFPPRFSGLQFPNYSSELNVNALELDDSALYLCASSASGQGANEQYFGPGTRLTVT.

The CDR3 sequence is CASSESTWGTTEAFF. The CDR3 nucleotides read TGCGCCAGCAGTGAATCCACTTGGGGAACCACTGAAGCTTTCTTT. The genes are TRBV10-2 and TRBJ1-1; D unresolved. This CDR3 region has 15 residues. The germline V gene encodes CDR1 WSHSY and CDR2 SAAADI. V lost 3 bases and J lost 4, with 15 bases in between.

The V call is TRBV7-9, the J call TRBJ2-1; D may be TRBD1 or TRBD2 (6 bases each). V gave up 3 bases and J gave up 12 bases, with 12 bases separating them. The germline V gene encodes CDR1 SEHNR and CDR2 FQNEAQ (reference sequence). CDR3 size: 12 residues. CDR3 amino acids: CASSFGGPGQFF. The CDR3 DNA sequence: TGTGCCAGCAGCTTTGGGGGGCCAGGGCAGTTCTTC.

The genes are TRBV30 and TRBJ2-5; D is undetermined. Germline-derived CDR1 and CDR2 are GTSNPN and SVGIG (reference sequence). The V and J ends lost 2 bases and 0 bases respectively, with 16 bases between them. The CDR3 totals 16 residues. CDR3 loop: CAWSPTQEKYQETQYF. DNA of the CDR3: TGTGCCTGGAGTCCAACCCAGGAGAAGTACCAAGAGACCCAGTACTTC.

CDR3 amino acids: CASSYRGVQETQYF. CDR3 sequence (DNA): TGTGCCAGCTCTTACAGGGGGGTCCAAGAGACCCAGTACTTC. The chain recombines TRBV18 with TRBJ2-5, with 8 positions matching TRBD1. The CDR3 extends over 14 amino acids. Trimming at V came to 6 bases and at J to 1 base, leaving 4 bases not matched to a gene. The germline V gene encodes CDR1 KGHSH and CDR2 LQKENI.